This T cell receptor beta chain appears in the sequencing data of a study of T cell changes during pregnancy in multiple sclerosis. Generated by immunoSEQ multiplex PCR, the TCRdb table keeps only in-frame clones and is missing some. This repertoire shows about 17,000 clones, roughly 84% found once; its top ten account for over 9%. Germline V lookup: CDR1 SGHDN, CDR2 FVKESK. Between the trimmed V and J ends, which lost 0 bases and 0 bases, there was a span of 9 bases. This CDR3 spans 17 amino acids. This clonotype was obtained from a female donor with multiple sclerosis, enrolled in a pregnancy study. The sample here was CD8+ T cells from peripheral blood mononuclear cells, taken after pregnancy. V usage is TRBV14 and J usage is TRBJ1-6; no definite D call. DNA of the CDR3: TGTGCCAGCAGCCAAGAGACATTACCCTCCTATAATTCACCCCTCCACTTT. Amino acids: CASSQETLPSYNSPLHF. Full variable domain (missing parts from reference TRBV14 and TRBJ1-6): EAGVTQFPSHSVIEKGQTVTLRCDPISGHDNLYWYRRVMGKEIKFLLHFVKESKQDESGMPNNRFLAERTGGTYSTLKVQPAELEDSGVYFCASSQETLPSYNSPLHFGNGTRLTVT.